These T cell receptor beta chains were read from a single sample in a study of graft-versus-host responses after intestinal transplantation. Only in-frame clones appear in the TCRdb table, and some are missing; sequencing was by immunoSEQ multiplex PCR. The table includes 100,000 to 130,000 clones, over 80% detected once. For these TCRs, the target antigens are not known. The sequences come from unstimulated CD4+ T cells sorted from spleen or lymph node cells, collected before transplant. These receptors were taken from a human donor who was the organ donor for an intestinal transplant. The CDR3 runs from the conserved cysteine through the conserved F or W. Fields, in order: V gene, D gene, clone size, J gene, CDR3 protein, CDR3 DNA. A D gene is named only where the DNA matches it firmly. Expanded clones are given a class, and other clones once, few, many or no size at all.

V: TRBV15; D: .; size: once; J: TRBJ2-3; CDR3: CATSRVRGITDTQYF; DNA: TGTGCCACCAGCAGAGTCCGGGGAATTACAGATACGCAGTATTTT
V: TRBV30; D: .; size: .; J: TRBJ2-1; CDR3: CAWSVAHEQFF; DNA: TGTGCCTGGAGTGTTGCACATGAGCAGTTCTTC
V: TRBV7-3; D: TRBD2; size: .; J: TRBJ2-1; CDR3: CASASSGRFYNEQFF; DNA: TGTGCCAGCGCCTCTAGCGGGAGGTTCTACAATGAGCAGTTCTTC
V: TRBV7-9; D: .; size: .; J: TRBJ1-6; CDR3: CASSLVVAGASPLHF; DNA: TGTGCCAGCAGCTTAGTCGTCGCAGGGGCTTCACCCCTCCACTTT
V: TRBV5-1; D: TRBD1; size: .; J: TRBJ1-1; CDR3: CASSSGTGFGDTEAFF; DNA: TGCGCCAGCAGCTCCGGGACAGGGTTTGGGGACACTGAAGCTTTCTTT
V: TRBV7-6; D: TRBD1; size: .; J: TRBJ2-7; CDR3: CASSPKRMPTTGEVYEQYF; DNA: TGTGCCAGCAGCCCGAAAAGAATGCCAACGACAGGGGAAGTCTACGAGCAGTACTTC
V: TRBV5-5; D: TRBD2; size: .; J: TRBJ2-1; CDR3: CASSPWGLAGPILNEQFF; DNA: TGTGCCAGCAGCCCATGGGGACTAGCGGGTCCCATCTTAAATGAGCAGTTCTTC
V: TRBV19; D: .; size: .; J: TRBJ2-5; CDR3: CASSIRETQYF; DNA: TGTGCCAGTAGTATAAGGGAGACCCAGTACTTC
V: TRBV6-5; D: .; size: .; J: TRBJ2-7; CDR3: CASSRETTYEQYF; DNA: TGTGCCAGCAGTCGGGAGACAACCTACGAGCAGTACTTC
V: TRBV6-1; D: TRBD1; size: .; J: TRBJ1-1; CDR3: CASRVGQGRTEAFF; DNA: TGTGCCAGCAGAGTAGGACAGGGGAGGACTGAAGCTTTCTTT
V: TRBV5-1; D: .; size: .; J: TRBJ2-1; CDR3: CASSPWGLATNNEQFF; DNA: TGCGCCAGCAGCCCCTGGGGGCTAGCGACCAACAATGAGCAGTTCTTC
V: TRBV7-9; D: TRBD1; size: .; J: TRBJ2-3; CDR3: CASSYRQGIPDTQYF; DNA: TGTGCCAGCAGCTACCGACAGGGAATCCCAGATACGCAGTATTTT
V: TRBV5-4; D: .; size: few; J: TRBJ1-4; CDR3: CASSLIGAANEKLFF; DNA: TGTGCCAGCAGCTTGATAGGGGCGGCTAATGAAAAACTGTTTTTT
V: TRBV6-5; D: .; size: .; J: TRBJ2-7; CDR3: CASSVTTVEQYF; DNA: TGTGCCAGCAGTGTAACTACAGTCGAGCAGTACTTC
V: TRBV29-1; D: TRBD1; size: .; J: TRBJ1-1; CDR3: CSVRGFRGVGEAFF; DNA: TGCAGCGTTCGCGGTTTCAGGGGGGTGGGTGAAGCTTTCTTT
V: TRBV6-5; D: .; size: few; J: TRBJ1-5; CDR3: CASSYSPGQNQPQHF; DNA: TGTGCCAGCAGTTACTCACCAGGGCAGAATCAGCCCCAGCATTTT